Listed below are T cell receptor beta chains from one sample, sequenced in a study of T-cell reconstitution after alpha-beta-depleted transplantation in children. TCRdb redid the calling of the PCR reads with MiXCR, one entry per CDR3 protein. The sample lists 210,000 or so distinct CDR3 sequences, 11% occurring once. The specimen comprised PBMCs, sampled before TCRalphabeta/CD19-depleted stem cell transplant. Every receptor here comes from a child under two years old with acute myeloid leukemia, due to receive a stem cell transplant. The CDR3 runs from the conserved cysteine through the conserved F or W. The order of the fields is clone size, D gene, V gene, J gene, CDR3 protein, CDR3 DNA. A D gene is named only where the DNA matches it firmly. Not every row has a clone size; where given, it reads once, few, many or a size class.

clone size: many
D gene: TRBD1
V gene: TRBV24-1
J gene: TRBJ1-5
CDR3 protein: CATRGQGDQPQHF
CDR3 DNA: TGTGCCACCAGGGGGCAGGGGGATCAGCCCCAGCATTTT

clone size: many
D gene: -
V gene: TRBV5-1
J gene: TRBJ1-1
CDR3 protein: CASTPGGHRNTEAFF
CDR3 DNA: TGCGCCAGCACCCCAGGTGGACACAGGAACACTGAAGCTTTCTTT

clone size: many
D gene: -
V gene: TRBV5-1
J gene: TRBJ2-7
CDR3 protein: CASSLEPDLGEQYF
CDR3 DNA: TGCGCCAGCAGCTTGGAACCGGACCTGGGCGAGCAGTACTTC

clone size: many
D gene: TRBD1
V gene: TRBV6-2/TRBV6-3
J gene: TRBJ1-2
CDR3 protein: CASSQGAGYTF
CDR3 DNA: TGTGCCAGCAGTCAGGGGGCTGGCTACACCTTC

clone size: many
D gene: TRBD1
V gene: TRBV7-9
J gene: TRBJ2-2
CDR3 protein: CASRSTGAGELFF
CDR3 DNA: TGTGCCAGCAGATCCACAGGGGCCGGGGAGCTGTTTTTT

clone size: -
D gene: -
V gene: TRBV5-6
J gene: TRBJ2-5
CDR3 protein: CASSYDRQETQYF
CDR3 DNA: TGTGCCAGCAGCTATGACAGACAAGAGACCCAGTACTTC

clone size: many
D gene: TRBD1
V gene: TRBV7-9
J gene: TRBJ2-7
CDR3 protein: CASSQGTGTSYEQYF
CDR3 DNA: TGTGCCAGCAGCCAAGGGACAGGGACCTCCTACGAGCAGTACTTC

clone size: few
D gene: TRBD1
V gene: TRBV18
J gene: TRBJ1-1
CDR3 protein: CASSPGDRDLNTEAFF
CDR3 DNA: TGTGCCAGCTCACCAGGGGACAGGGATTTGAACACTGAAGCTTTCTTT

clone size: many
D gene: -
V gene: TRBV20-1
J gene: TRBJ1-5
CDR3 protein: CSARGTYGQPQHF
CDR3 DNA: TGCAGTGCTAGAGGGACATACGGTCAGCCCCAGCATTTT

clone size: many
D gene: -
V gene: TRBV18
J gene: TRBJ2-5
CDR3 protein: CASSPDETQYF
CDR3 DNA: TGTGCCAGCTCACCGGATGAGACCCAGTACTTC

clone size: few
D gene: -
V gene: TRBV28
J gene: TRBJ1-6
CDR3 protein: CASSPGPGGYNSPLHF
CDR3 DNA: TGTGCCAGCAGCCCAGGTCCCGGCGGGTATAATTCACCCCTCCACTTT